This TCR beta chain was captured by sequencing in a study of response to subunit inactivated influenza vaccine. Overall study results and limits: Each seasonal influenza vaccination recruits few new T cells, the authors suggested.

TCRdb processed the RT-PCR reads anew with MiXCR; each CDR3 protein has one entry. The sample consists of about 520,000 distinct CDR3 sequences, 25% of them appearing once. Regarding this clonotype: Its antigen is as yet unknown.

Trimming stripped 0 bases from V and 7 bases from J, with 19 bases between. CDR1 is LNHNV, CDR2 YYDKDF, per germline (reference sequence). This CDR3 contains 17 residues. This receptor was identified in a man aged 45-60 years who received an inactivated influenza vaccine. The chain is built from TRBV15 and TRBJ1-5; D possibly corresponds to TRBD1 (5 bases). The specimen was CD4+ T cells sorted from PBMCs, collected around 5 days after vaccination. CDR3 amino acids: CATSRDLGPSGGQPQHF. The CDR3, as DNA: TGTGCCACCAGCAGAGATTTGGGGCCCTCAGGCGGCCAGCCCCAGCATTTT. Full variable domain (missing parts from reference TRBV15 and TRBJ1-5): DAMVIQNPRYQVTQFGKPVTLSCSQTLNHNVMYWYQQKSSQAPKLLFHYYDKDFNNEADTPDNFQSRRPNTSFCFLDIRSPGLGDTAMYLCATSRDLGPSGGQPQHFGDGTRLSIL.